This T cell receptor beta chain originates from a study of neoadjuvant anti-PD-1 for oral cavity cancer. Across the whole study: Before surgery, most patients got three to four biweekly 3 mg/kg nivolumab doses.

Data came from immunoSEQ multiplex PCR; TCRdb stores just in-frame clones and leaves some out. The top ten clones hold around 2% of a sample with about 14,000 clones, approximately 67% of them seen once. With 5 bases clipped from V and 3 bases from J, the junction kept 4 bases outside the gene matches. The CDR3 is made up of 13 amino acids. Germline values: CDR1 SGHAT, CDR2 FQNNGV. Analysis of PBMCs was direct, with no culture step. This TCR derives from a person between 40 and 85 years old with oral cavity squamous cell carcinoma. The sample in question was PBMCs, obtained before nivolumab (anti-PD-1) treatment. J is TRBJ2-7 and V is TRBV11-2, with 7 nucleotides matching TRBD2. CDR3 sequence (DNA): TGTGCCAGCAGCAGGGACTACCGCTACGAGCAGTACTTC. Amino acids: CASSRDYRYEQYF.